These 32 T cell receptor beta chains came from one sample sequenced in a study of cytomegalovirus exposure and HLA in healthy donors. With 60 Vbeta and 13 Jbeta primers, the PCR was carried out. Sequenced by immunoSEQ multiplex PCR; TCRdb stores in-frame clones only, minus some. The sample table includes approximately 50,000 clones. Sample: PBMCs. Every receptor here comes from a male donor in good health and CMV-seropositive.

The rearrangement uses TRBV5-6 and TRBJ2-3; 12 bases match TRBD2. Per germline, CDR1 SGHDT and CDR2 YYEEEE. CDR3 length equals 15 residues. J was trimmed by 5 bases and V by 1 base; bases with no gene match: 2. CDR3 protein: CASSLTSGGIDTQYF. As DNA, the CDR3 is TGTGCCAGCAGCTTGACTAGCGGGGGGATAGATACGCAGTATTTT.

The chain employs TRBV28 and TRBJ2-7, with 7 bases aligning to TRBD1. With 5 bases clipped from V and 3 bases from J, the junction kept 10 bases outside the gene matches. Germline loops: CDR1 MDHEN, CDR2 SYDVKM. The CDR3 runs 15 residues. CDR3 sequence: CASSPPRQGYYEQYF. The CDR3 nucleotides are TGTGCCAGCAGTCCCCCGAGACAGGGTTACTACGAGCAGTACTTC.

J is TRBJ1-5 and V is TRBV21-1. TRBV21-1 is recorded as a pseudogene. The CDR3 extends over 11 amino acids. CDR3 residues: CASSLYQPQHF. CDR3 in DNA: TGTGCCAGCAGTTTATATCAGCCCCAGCATTTT.

The chain joins TRBV5-4 to TRBJ1-1; no clear D. The V and J ends lost 4 bases and 1 base respectively, with 14 bases between them. The CDR3 totals 15 residues. CDR1 is SGHNT, CDR2 YYREEE, per germline (reference sequence). In nucleotides, the CDR3 is TGTGCCAGCAGCCAACTCGTGGGCCGGAACACTGAAGCTTTCTTT. The encoded protein is CASSQLVGRNTEAFF.

As for this clone: At one of its ends the junction is not consistent with the germline gene, which may arise from a read error. Here the CDR3 DNA reads TGTGCCAGCAGCTTCTCCGCTGGCGGGGGGAGCATAGATACGCAGTATTTT. It specifies CASSFSAGGGSIDTQYF. V gene TRBV11-2 combines with J gene TRBJ2-3; 8 bases map to TRBD2. Germline V gene lookup returns CDR1 SGHAT and CDR2 FQNNGV. This CDR3 is built from 17 residues.

The gene calls are TRBV4-3 and TRBJ1-6; D uncertain. V was clipped by 0 bases and J by 0 bases, with 6 bases between them. Germline loops: CDR1 LGHNA, CDR2 YSLEER. The CDR3 is made up of 16 amino acids. The CDR3 bases are TGCGCCAGCAGCCAAGAAATTAGCTCCTATAATTCACCCCTCCACTTT. Protein sequence: CASSQEISSYNSPLHF.

The genes are TRBV5-1 and TRBJ2-3, with a weak D call TRBD1 (6 bases). Germline V gives CDR1 SGHRS, CDR2 YFSETQ. The CDR3 sequence is 15 residues long. V was clipped by 1 base and J by 4 bases, with 13 bases between them. The CDR3 coding sequence is TGCGCCAGCAGCTTGCGCAGGGGCGGGTCAGATACGCAGTATTTT. It yields the protein CASSLRRGGSDTQYF.

The V call is TRBV5-4, the J call TRBJ1-1; TRBD1 is a possible D gene (5 bases). Germline CDR1 SGHNT, CDR2 YYREEE (reference sequence). V dropped 6 bases and J dropped 2 bases, with 14 bases sitting between them. The CDR3 loop spans 14 amino acids. CDR3 DNA sequence: TGTGCCAGCAACATGGAGGGACTTAACACTGAAGCTTTCTTT. Amino acid sequence: CASNMEGLNTEAFF.

V gene TRBV7-2 combines with J gene TRBJ2-1; TRBD2 matches at 7 bases. The V gene end was trimmed by 6 bases and the J gene end by 6 bases; junction bases not matched to a gene: 8. Germline assignment: CDR1 SGHTA and CDR2 FQGNSA. CDR3 size: 14 residues. CDR3 in amino acids: CASSPLGEGNEQFF. The CDR3, as DNA: TGTGCCAGCAGTCCCTTAGGGGAGGGCAATGAGCAGTTCTTC.

The genes are TRBV5-4 and TRBJ1-6; 10 bases match TRBD1. The CDR3 is 16 amino acids. Germline values: CDR1 SGHNT, CDR2 YYREEE (reference sequence). V gave up 4 bases and J gave up 8 bases; unmatched junction bases: 9. CDR3 in amino acids: CASSDRDRGLDSPLHF. The CDR3 region has the DNA TGTGCCAGCAGCGACCGGGACAGGGGTTTGGATTCACCCCTCCACTTT.

This chain uses TRBV7-2 with TRBJ1-2, with D possibly TRBD1 on 6 matching bases. Between the trimmed V and J ends, which lost 5 bases and 0 bases, there was a span of 19 bases. The CDR3 is 17 residues long. Germline values: CDR1 SGHTA, CDR2 FQGNSA. The CDR3 reads CASSTYDYRDTNYGYTF. The CDR3 DNA is TGTGCCAGCAGCACTTACGACTACAGGGATACTAACTATGGCTACACCTTC.

The V gene is TRBV9, the J gene TRBJ1-1; maybe TRBD1 (5 bases). The CDR3 runs to 12 residues. The germline V gene has CDR1 SGDLS and CDR2 YYNGEE. V was trimmed by 7 bases and J by 5 bases, leaving 12 bases between them. CDR3 nucleotide sequence: TGTGCCAGCGGTTCAGGGAATACTGAAGCTTTCTTT. Protein sequence: CASGSGNTEAFF.

The V gene is TRBV6-4, the J gene TRBJ1-1, with a tentative D call TRBD1 (6 bases). CDR1 is MRHNA, CDR2 SNTAGT, per germline. The CDR3 covers 12 residues. Trimming pared 4 bases from V and 10 bases from J, leaving 13 bases between. The CDR3 nucleotides are TGTGCCAGCAGTGCCACAGGGCTTGGAGCTTTCTTT. Translated: CASSATGLGAFF.

The chain couples TRBV5-6 to TRBJ2-7; 8 bases are a match to TRBD1. Germline CDR1 SGHDT, CDR2 YYEEEE. The CDR3 has 17 amino acids. V trimming: 1 base; J trimming: 0 bases; junction bases outside the gene matches: 9. The CDR3 region has the DNA TGTGCCAGCAGCTTGATCGGACAGGGCGGGGACTCCTACGAGCAGTACTTC. Protein product: CASSLIGQGGDSYEQYF.

V is TRBV19 and J is TRBJ1-5, with D perhaps matching TRBD1 (5 bases). Germline CDR1 is LNHDA and CDR2 is SQIVND (reference sequence). Deletions cut 6 bases from V and 7 bases from J, with 13 bases between. The CDR3 contains 13 residues. CDR3 region: CASSPGGIQPQHF. The CDR3 region has the DNA TGTGCCAGTAGCCCGGGGGGTATACAGCCCCAGCATTTT.

The rearrangement uses TRBV19 and TRBJ1-3, with 12 bases fitting TRBD1. The CDR3 extends over 15 amino acids. Trimming removed 11 bases from V and 0 bases from J; junction bases left unmatched: 5. The germline CDR1 and CDR2 sequences are LNHDA and SQIVND (reference sequence). The CDR3 region has the DNA TGTGCCGGGACAGGGGGCTCGCTCTCTGGAAACACCATATATTTT. The encoded protein is CAGTGGSLSGNTIYF.

The rearrangement joins TRBV28 to TRBJ1-5; D is uncertain. V lost 8 bases and J lost 9, with 14 bases in between. CDR3 length equals 12 residues. Germline V gene data show CDR1 as MDHEN and CDR2 as SYDVKM. CDR3 loop: CASGIRRVPQHF. CDR3 in DNA: TGTGCCAGCGGGATCCGGCGGGTGCCCCAGCATTTT.

The gene calls are TRBV27 and TRBJ1-5, with D uncertain. From germline, CDR1 is MNHEY and CDR2 SMNVEV (reference sequence). CDR3 length equals 14 residues. V lost 6 bases to trimming and J lost 5 bases, with 14 bases between them. CDR3: CASSLRLAHQPQHF. The CDR3 DNA follows: TGTGCCAGCAGCTTACGACTTGCCCATCAGCCCCAGCATTTT.

This chain links TRBV9 with TRBJ2-5, with TRBD2 as a possible D gene (7 bases). The ends were cut back, 5 bases at V and 5 bases at J, with 19 bases in the middle. CDR1 SGDLS and CDR2 YYNGEE come from the germline V gene. This CDR3 region has 15 residues. CDR3 amino acids: CASSSWGGLEETQYF. In nucleotides, the CDR3 is TGTGCCAGCAGTTCTTGGGGGGGGCTCGAGGAGACCCAGTACTTC.

The chain employs TRBV19 and TRBJ1-1; D is undetermined. This CDR3 has 17 residues. Germline V CDR1 and CDR2: LNHDA, SQIVND (reference sequence). Trimming took 7 bases from V and 5 from J, leaving 26 bases between them. This CDR3 reads CASTPYGLGGLSTEAFF. In nucleotides, the CDR3 is TGTGCCAGTACCCCATATGGCCTTGGAGGGCTATCGACTGAAGCTTTCTTT.

With respect to this clone: Other DNA sequences in the sample encode the same CDR3. The chain uses TRBV9 and TRBJ2-3, with 12 bases aligning to TRBD1. CDR1 and CDR2 (germline): SGDLS, YYNGEE. The CDR3 contains 16 residues. Trimming removed 3 bases from V and 2 bases from J; junction bases left unmatched: 4. The CDR3 reads CASSAGTGGDTDTQYF. The CDR3 DNA reads TGTGCCAGCAGCGCCGGGACAGGGGGCGACACAGATACGCAGTATTTT.

The gene calls are TRBV6-5 and TRBJ2-2, with TRBD2 matching over 8 bases. This CDR3 is 13 amino acids long. With V trimmed by 11 bases and J by 0 bases, 2 bases remained unmatched. Per germline, CDR1 MNHEY and CDR2 SVGAGI. CDR3: CASGLANTGELFF. DNA for the CDR3: TGTGCCTCGGGACTAGCGAACACCGGGGAGCTGTTTTTT.

This sequence joins TRBV7-2 and TRBJ1-2; 7 nucleotides match TRBD1. The J segment lost 10 bases and the V segment lost 5 bases, leaving 16 bases of the junction unmatched. Germline V gene lookup returns CDR1 SGHTA and CDR2 FQGNSA. This CDR3 is built from 15 residues. CDR3 region: CASSLETGRTLNYTF. In DNA, the CDR3 is TGTGCCAGCAGCCTTGAGACAGGGCGAACCTTGAACTACACCTTC.

This chain joins TRBV6-5 and TRBJ1-6; TRBD1 matches at 10 bases. J lost 8 bases, V lost 7 bases, and 8 bases had no gene match. Germline CDR1 and CDR2: MNHEY and SVGAGI. The CDR3 has 15 residues. The CDR3 nucleotides are TGTGCCAGCACGGCGGGACAGGGGATTTATTCACCCCTCCACTTT. Its translation is CASTAGQGIYSPLHF.

The chain joins TRBV7-8 to TRBJ2-7, with D perhaps TRBD2 (6 bases). Germline V lookup: CDR1 SGHVS, CDR2 FQNEAQ. Trimming took 5 bases from V and 0 from J, leaving 23 bases between them. This CDR3 is 18 amino acids long. CDR3 residues: CASSQIGGRTDNSYEQYF. CDR3 DNA sequence: TGTGCCAGCAGCCAAATAGGAGGGCGGACGGATAACTCCTACGAGCAGTACTTC. The entire variable domain, with the rest obtained from reference TRBV7-8 and TRBJ2-7, is as follows: GAGVSQSPRYKVAKRGQDVALRCDPISGHVSLFWYQQALGQGPEFLTYFQNEAQLDKSGLPSDRFFAERPEGSVSTLKIQRTQQEDSAVYLCASSQIGGRTDNSYEQYFGPGTRLTVT.

J is TRBJ2-7 and V is TRBV6-4; D possibly corresponds to TRBD2 (6 bases). This CDR3 is 14 amino acids long. The germline V gene encodes CDR1 MRHNA and CDR2 SNTAGT. V lost 5 bases and J 6 bases, leaving 17 bases between the germline ends. CDR3 DNA: TGTGCCAGCAGTCAACTGGTAGGGAGGTGCGAGCAGTACTTC. Translation: CASSQLVGRCEQYF.

The chain links TRBV7-2 to TRBJ2-1, with 12 bases identical to TRBD2. V lost 1 base and J lost 6; bases outside the gene matches: 10. Germline V CDR1 and CDR2: SGHTA, FQGNSA. CDR3 length: 18 residues. As DNA, the CDR3 is TGTGCCAGCAGCTTAGAACTAGCGGGGGGATCCGTCTTCAATGAGCAGTTCTTC. Translated: CASSLELAGGSVFNEQFF.

The chain uses TRBV9 and TRBJ1-1, with D possibly being TRBD1 (5 bases). The V gene lost 0 bases and the J gene lost 0 bases, with 15 bases spanning the gap. The CDR3 covers 17 residues. CDR1 and CDR2 from the germline V gene are SGDLS and YYNGEE. Here the CDR3 reads CASSVDGGLGVNTEAFF. The CDR3 DNA sequence: TGTGCCAGCAGCGTAGATGGTGGGTTAGGGGTGAACACTGAAGCTTTCTTT.

The chain links TRBV6-5 to TRBJ1-6; possible D gene TRBD1, 6 bases. Trimming pared 6 bases from V and 7 bases from J, leaving 7 bases between. This CDR3 spans 12 amino acids. Germline V CDR1 and CDR2: MNHEY, SVGAGI. CDR3: CASRDRNSPLHF. CDR3 in DNA: TGTGCCAGCAGGGACAGAAATTCACCCCTCCACTTT.

The chain links TRBV6-5 to TRBJ1-5; possible D gene TRBD1, 5 bases. The CDR3 spans 14 residues. CDR1 MNHEY and CDR2 SVGAGI come from the germline V gene. The V end was cut by 8 bases, the J end by 1 base, with 12 bases between. This CDR3 is CASAGGRSNQPQHF. CDR3 sequence (DNA): TGTGCCAGCGCCGGGGGACGAAGCAATCAGCCCCAGCATTTT.

The rearrangement uses TRBV7-9 and TRBJ1-6, with D tentatively TRBD1 (5 bases). CDR3 length equals 14 residues. Germline V CDR1 and CDR2: SEHNR, FQNEAQ (reference sequence). V lost 8 bases to trimming and J lost 8 bases, with 16 bases between them. CDR3: CASSGSYADSPLHF. The CDR3 DNA sequence: TGTGCCAGCTCAGGGTCGTATGCGGATTCACCCCTCCACTTT.

This chain joins TRBV6-1 and TRBJ1-1; tentative D call: TRBD1 (5 bases). Germline CDR1 is MNHNS and CDR2 is SASEGT. This CDR3 region has 16 residues. The V end lost 4 bases, the J end lost 1 base, and 16 bases lay between the germline ends. CDR3 residues: CASSGFQGGPNTEAFF. The CDR3 coding sequence is TGTGCCAGCAGTGGATTCCAGGGAGGCCCGAACACTGAAGCTTTCTTT.